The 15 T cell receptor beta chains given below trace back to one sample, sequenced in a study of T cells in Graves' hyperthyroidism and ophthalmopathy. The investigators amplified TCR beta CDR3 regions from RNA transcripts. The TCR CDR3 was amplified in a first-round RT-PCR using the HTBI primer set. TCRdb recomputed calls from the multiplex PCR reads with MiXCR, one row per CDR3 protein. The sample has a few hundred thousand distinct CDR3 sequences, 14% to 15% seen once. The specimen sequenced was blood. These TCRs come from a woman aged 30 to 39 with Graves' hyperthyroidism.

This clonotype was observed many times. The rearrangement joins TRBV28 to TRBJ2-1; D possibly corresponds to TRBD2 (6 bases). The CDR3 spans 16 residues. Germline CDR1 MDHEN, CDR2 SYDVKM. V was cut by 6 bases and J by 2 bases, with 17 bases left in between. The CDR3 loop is CASRGWERGTYNEQFF. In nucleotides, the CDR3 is TGTGCCAGCAGGGGTTGGGAGCGCGGGACCTACAATGAGCAGTTCTTC.

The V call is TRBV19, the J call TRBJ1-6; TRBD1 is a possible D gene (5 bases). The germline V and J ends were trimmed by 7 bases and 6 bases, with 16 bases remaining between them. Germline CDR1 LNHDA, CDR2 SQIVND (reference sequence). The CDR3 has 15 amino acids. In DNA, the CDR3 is TGTGCCAGTACCCCCTTCGGGGGTGGTAATTCACCCCTCCACTTT. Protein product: CASTPFGGGNSPLHF.

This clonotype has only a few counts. The CDR3 protein is CASSESRVDGRNEQYF. The CDR3 DNA follows: TGCGCCAGCAGTGAAAGTCGTGTGGACGGGAGAAACGAGCAGTACTTC. The V gene is TRBV10-2, the J gene TRBJ2-7, with a weak D call TRBD2 (6 bases). This CDR3 region has 16 residues. The V gene's germline CDR1 is WSHSY and CDR2 SAAADI. Trimming removed 3 bases at V and 5 bases at J, with 20 bases between.

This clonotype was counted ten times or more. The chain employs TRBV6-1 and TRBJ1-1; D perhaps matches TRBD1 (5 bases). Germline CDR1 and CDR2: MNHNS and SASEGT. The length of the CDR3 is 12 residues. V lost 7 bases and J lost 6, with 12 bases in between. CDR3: CASTRGGSEAFF. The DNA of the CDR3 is TGTGCCAGCACTCGCGGGGGATCTGAAGCTTTCTTT.

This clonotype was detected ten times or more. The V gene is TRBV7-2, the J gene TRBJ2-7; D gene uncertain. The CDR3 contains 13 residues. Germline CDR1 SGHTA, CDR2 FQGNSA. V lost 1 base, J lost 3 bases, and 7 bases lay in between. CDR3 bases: TGTGCCAGCAGCTTAGAAGGCTTCTACGAGCAGTACTTC. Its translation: CASSLEGFYEQYF.

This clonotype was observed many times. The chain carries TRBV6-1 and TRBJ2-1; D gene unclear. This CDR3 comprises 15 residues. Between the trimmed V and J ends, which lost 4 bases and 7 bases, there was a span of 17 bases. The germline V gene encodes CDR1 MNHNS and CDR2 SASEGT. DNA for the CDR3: TGTGCCAGCAGTGCCGGCACTTTCTTGGGGAATGAGCAGTTCTTC. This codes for CASSAGTFLGNEQFF.

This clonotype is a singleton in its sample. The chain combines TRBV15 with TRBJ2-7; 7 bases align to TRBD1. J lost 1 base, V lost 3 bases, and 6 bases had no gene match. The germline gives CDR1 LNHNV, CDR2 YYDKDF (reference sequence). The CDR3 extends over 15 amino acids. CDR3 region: CATSRQGQTSYEQYF. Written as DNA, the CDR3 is TGTGCCACCAGCAGGCAGGGACAGACATCCTACGAGCAGTACTTC.

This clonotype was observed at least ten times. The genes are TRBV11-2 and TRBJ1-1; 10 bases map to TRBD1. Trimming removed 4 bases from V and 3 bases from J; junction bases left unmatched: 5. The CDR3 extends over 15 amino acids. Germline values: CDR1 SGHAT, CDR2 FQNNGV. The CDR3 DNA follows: TGTGCCAGCAGCTCACCGGACAGGGGGGACACTGAAGCTTTCTTT. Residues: CASSSPDRGDTEAFF.

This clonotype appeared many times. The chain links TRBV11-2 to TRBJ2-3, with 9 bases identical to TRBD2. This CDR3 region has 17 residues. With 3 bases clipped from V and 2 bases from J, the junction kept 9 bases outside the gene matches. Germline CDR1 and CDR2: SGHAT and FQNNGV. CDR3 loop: CASSFSGLAGNTDTQYF. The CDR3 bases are TGTGCCAGCAGCTTTAGTGGGCTAGCGGGAAACACAGATACGCAGTATTTT.

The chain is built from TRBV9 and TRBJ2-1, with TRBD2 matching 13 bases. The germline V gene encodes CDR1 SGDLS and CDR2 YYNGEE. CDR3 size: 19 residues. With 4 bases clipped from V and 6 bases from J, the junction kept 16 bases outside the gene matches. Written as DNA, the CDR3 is TGTGCCAGCAGCCCTAAAGGACAGGGGGGACTAGCGGGACTCAATGAGCAGTTCTTC. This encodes CASSPKGQGGLAGLNEQFF.

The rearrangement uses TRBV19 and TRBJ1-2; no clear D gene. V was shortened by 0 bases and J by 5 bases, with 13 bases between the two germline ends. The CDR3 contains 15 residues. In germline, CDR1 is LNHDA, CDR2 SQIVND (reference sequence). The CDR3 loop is CASSIDRAEKYGYTF. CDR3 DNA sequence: TGTGCCAGTAGTATAGATCGGGCGGAAAAATATGGCTACACCTTC.

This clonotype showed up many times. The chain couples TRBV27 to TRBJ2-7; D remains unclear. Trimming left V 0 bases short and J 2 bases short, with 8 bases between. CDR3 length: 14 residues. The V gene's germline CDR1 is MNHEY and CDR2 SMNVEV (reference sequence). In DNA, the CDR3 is TGTGCCAGCAGTTTATCGCGCAGCGCCTACGAGCAGTACTTC. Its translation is CASSLSRSAYEQYF.

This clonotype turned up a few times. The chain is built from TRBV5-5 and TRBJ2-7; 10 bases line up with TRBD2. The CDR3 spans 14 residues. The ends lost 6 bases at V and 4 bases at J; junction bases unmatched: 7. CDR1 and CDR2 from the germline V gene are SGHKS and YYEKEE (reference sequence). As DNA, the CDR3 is TGTGCCAGCACCGCGACTAGCGGGTCATACGAGCAGTACTTC. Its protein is CASTATSGSYEQYF.

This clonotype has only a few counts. CDR3 coding DNA: TGTGCCAGTAGTGCCCTGCAGGAGTATAATTCACCCCTCCACTTT. It specifies CASSALQEYNSPLHF. This rearrangement joins TRBV19 to TRBJ1-6; D gene unclear. Trimming cost V 5 bases and J 4 bases, with 12 bases left between them. The CDR3 runs to 15 residues. Per germline, CDR1 LNHDA and CDR2 SQIVND (reference sequence).

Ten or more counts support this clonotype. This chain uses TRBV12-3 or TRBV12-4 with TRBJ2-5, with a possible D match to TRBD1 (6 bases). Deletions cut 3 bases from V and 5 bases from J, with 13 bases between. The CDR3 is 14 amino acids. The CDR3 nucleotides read TGTGCCAGCAGTTTTTGGGATAGGGGGGAGACCCAGTACTTC. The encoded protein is CASSFWDRGETQYF.